The rows below give T cell receptor beta chains drawn from one sample of a study of cytomegalovirus exposure and HLA in healthy donors. This table comes from immunoSEQ multiplex PCR, and its TCRdb copy is limited to in-frame clones, with some not included. The sample holds around 160,000 clones, 70% to 90% seen once. The sample consisted of PBMCs. The receptors here all came from a man younger than 35 in good health and CMV-seronegative. The CDR3 runs from the conserved cysteine through the conserved F or W. The D gene is left open where the match is weak. Clone size is not always given. Where it is, it says once, few, many or a class for expanded clones.

d_gene,abundance,v_gene,j_gene,CDR3nt,CDR3aa
TRBD1,-,TRBV29-1,TRBJ1-2,TGCAGCGTAGGGACAGGGGGGGACTATGGCTACACCTTC,CSVGTGGDYGYTF
TRBD2,-,TRBV2,TRBJ2-5,TGTGCCAGCAGGGGAGGGTTATACGAGACCCAGTACTTC,CASRGGLYETQYF
-,-,TRBV5-4,TRBJ1-2,TGTGCCAGCAGCTTGGATAACAGGGATTATGGCTACACCTTC,CASSLDNRDYGYTF
-,-,TRBV5-1,TRBJ1-6,TGCGCCAGCAGCTTGGCGGGGGTGACCTATAATTCACCCCTCCACTTT,CASSLAGVTYNSPLHF
TRBD2,-,TRBV6-1,TRBJ2-4,TGTGCCAGCAGTGAAAATTCCCCTCGGCGGGGGGGCGGAAACATTCAGTACTTC,CASSENSPRRGGGNIQYF
-,-,TRBV6-1,TRBJ2-2,TGTGCCAGCAGTGATCCGGACAAGAACACCGGGGAGCTGTTTTTT,CASSDPDKNTGELFF
-,-,TRBV19,TRBJ2-5,TGTGCCAGTAGTATAGGTTTGCTCGGGGACTCCACTCTTCAAGAGACCCAGTACTTC,CASSIGLLGDSTLQETQYF
TRBD1,-,TRBV19,TRBJ1-4,TGTGCCAGTAGTTATGCCAGGGGGAGCGTACAGGAAAAACTGTTTTTT,CASSYARGSVQEKLFF
TRBD2,-,TRBV6-5,TRBJ2-3,TGTGCCAGCAGTTACACGGGGGGGCATCAAGATACGCAGTATTTT,CASSYTGGHQDTQYF
TRBD2,-,TRBV28,TRBJ2-3,TGTGCCAGCAGTAAAGGACTAGCGGGAGTTACAGATACGCAGTATTTT,CASSKGLAGVTDTQYF
-,-,TRBV4-1,TRBJ2-5,TGCGCCAGCAGCCAACATGACGGGAAGGTCCGGGACTTC,CASSQHDGKVRDF
TRBD2,-,TRBV5-4,TRBJ2-7,TGTGCCAGCAGCTTGGGACTAGCGGGAGCGGGGGAGCAGTACTTC,CASSLGLAGAGEQYF
-,-,TRBV5-1,TRBJ1-4,TGCGCCAGCAGCTTACGGGACTCTAATGAAAAACTGTTTTTT,CASSLRDSNEKLFF
TRBD2,-,TRBV7-9,TRBJ2-7,TGTGCCAGCAGCAGCGGGAGGGCCTCCTACGAGCAGTACTTC,CASSSGRASYEQYF
-,-,TRBV29-1,TRBJ2-2,TGCAGCGTTGAAGGAGGAACCGGGGAGCTGTTTTTT,CSVEGGTGELFF
-,-,TRBV28,TRBJ1-2,TGTGCCAGCAGTACGGACAGATATGGCTACACCTTC,CASSTDRYGYTF
-,-,TRBV25-1,TRBJ2-2,TGTGCCAGCAGTGCTCTGGCATCGGGCGGGGAGCTGTTTTTT,CASSALASGGELFF
TRBD2,-,TRBV10-3,TRBJ2-1,TGTGCCATCGCCAACCGGACTAGCGGCTACAATGAGCAGTTCTTC,CAIANRTSGYNEQFF
-,-,TRBV15,TRBJ2-7,TGTGCCACCAGCAGAGATTTGACCCCCCGGGGGGCGGGCTACGAGCAGTACTTC,CATSRDLTPRGAGYEQYF
-,-,TRBV28,TRBJ1-5,TGTGCCAGCAGCTACACAGGGAATCCCAATCAGCCCCAGCATTTT,CASSYTGNPNQPQHF
TRBD1,-,TRBV27,TRBJ2-5,TGTGCCAGCAGTTTAGAAAGGACAGGCCCAAAGACCCAGTACTTC,CASSLERTGPKTQYF
-,-,TRBV2,TRBJ2-3,TGTGCCAGCAGTGTTGGGGAGACAGATACGCAGTATTTT,CASSVGETDTQYF
-,-,TRBV6-1,TRBJ2-1,TGTGCCAGCAGTGATCCGAGCGGACGCGGTAATGAGCAGTTCTTC,CASSDPSGRGNEQFF
TRBD2,-,TRBV28,TRBJ2-3,TGTGCCAGCAGTTTACGTCCTTTAAGAAGCGGGAACCCAGATACGCAGTATTTT,CASSLRPLRSGNPDTQYF
-,-,TRBV28,TRBJ2-7,TGTGCCAGCAGACCCAAAGAGGAGGGGTACGAGCAGTACTTC,CASRPKEEGYEQYF
TRBD2,-,TRBV11-3,TRBJ2-1,TGTGCCAGCAGCTTAGGACCGGGACTAGCGGAGGGGGGAGACTTACAGTTCTTC,CASSLGPGLAEGGDLQFF
-,-,TRBV29-1,TRBJ2-1,TGCAGCGTTGAAAAGGTGCGGCCGAAGCTTAATGAGCAGTTCTTC,CSVEKVRPKLNEQFF
-,-,TRBV5-1,TRBJ1-1,TGCGCCAGCAGCTTGGGCGGGAACACTGAAGCTTTCTTT,CASSLGGNTEAFF
-,-,TRBV28,TRBJ2-2,TGTGCCAGCAGTTTACGGTGGCAGGGCCCCGGGGAGCTGTTTTTT,CASSLRWQGPGELFF
-,-,TRBV5-1,TRBJ1-4,TGCGCCAGCAGCTTGGACCCGCTACAGAAAAATGAAAAACTGTTTTTT,CASSLDPLQKNEKLFF
-,-,TRBV19,TRBJ1-1,TGTGCCAGTAGTGTTACAGGGAGGGGGACTGAAGCTTTCTTT,CASSVTGRGTEAFF
-,-,TRBV13,TRBJ1-1,TGTGCCAGCAGCTTACCCGGGAACCGGAACACTGAAGCTTTCTTT,CASSLPGNRNTEAFF
-,-,TRBV27,TRBJ2-5,TGTGCCAGCAGTTTAGGTTCGACTAGTCTCCAAGAGACCCAGTACTTC,CASSLGSTSLQETQYF
TRBD2,-,TRBV5-1,TRBJ2-3,TGCGCCAGCAGCTTTTTTAGCGGGAGGAAAGATACGCAGTATTTT,CASSFFSGRKDTQYF
-,once,TRBV5-1,TRBJ1-1,TGCGCCAGCAGCTCGGACAGCACGAACACTGAAGCTTTCTTT,CASSSDSTNTEAFF
TRBD1,-,TRBV29-1,TRBJ2-1,TGCAGCGTTGAACCAACAGGGGCTGAGCAGTTCTTC,CSVEPTGAEQFF
TRBD2,-,TRBV6-5,TRBJ2-1,TGTGCCAGCACTGGACTAGCGGCCTACAATGAGCAGTTCTTC,CASTGLAAYNEQFF